This T cell receptor beta chain was profiled in a study of regulatory T cells in long-lasting Graves disease. With iRepertoire HTBI primers and Arm-PCR of CDR3 regions, TCR beta libraries were built. MiXCR, run by TCRdb on the multiplex PCR reads, gives a single entry per CDR3 protein. The data hold approximately 400,000 distinct CDR3 sequences, with 12% observed a single time. Per the germline V gene, CDR1 is DFQATT and CDR2 is SNEGSKA (reference sequence). V lost 0 bases, J lost 4 bases, and 7 bases lay in between. The length of the CDR3 is 13 residues. Time point in this sample: newly diagnosed GD, antithyroid drugs for less than 3 months. PBMC RNA was the source of the TCR library. In its sample, this clonotype was seen many times. A further study also used this sample, focusing on T cells in Graves' hyperthyroidism and ophthalmopathy.

The genes are TRBV20-1 and TRBJ2-1; D might be TRBD1 (5 bases). The sequence was obtained from a woman younger than 30 with Graves disease. Sequencing was performed on peripheral blood mononuclear cells (PBMCs), taken at new diagnosis, from a patient treated with antithyroid drugs. The CDR3 region is CSARDPGYNEQFF. DNA of the CDR3: TGCAGTGCTAGAGATCCAGGGTACAATGAGCAGTTCTTC.